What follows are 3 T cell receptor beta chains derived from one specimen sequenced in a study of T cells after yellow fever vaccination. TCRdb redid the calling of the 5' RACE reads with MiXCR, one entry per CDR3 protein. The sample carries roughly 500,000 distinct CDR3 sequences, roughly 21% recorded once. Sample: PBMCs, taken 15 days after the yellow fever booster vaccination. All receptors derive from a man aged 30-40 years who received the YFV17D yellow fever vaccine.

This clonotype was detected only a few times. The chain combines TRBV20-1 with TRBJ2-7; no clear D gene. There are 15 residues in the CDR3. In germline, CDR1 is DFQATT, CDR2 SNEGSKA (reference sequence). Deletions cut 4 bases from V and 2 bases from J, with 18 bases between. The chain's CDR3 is CSATLKPSQAYEQYF. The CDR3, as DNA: TGCAGTGCTACCCTCAAGCCGAGCCAAGCCTACGAGCAGTACTTC.

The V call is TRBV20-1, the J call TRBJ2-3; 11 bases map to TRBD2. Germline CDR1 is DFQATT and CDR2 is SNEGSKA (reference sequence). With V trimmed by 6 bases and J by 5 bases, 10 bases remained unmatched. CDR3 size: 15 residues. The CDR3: CSAPDTSGRGDTQYF. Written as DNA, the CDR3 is TGCAGTGCACCAGACACTAGCGGGAGAGGAGATACGCAGTATTTT.

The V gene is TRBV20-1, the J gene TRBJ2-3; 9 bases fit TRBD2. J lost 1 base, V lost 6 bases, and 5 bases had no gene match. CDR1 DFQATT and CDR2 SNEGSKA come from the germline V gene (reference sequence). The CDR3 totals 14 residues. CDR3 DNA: TGCAGTGCCACACTAGCGGGCCGCACAGATACGCAGTATTTT. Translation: CSATLAGRTDTQYF.